This is a list of T cell receptor beta chains from one sample in a study of T-cell memory formation after mild COVID-19. MiXCR, applied by TCRdb to the 5' RACE reads, yields one record per CDR3 protein. The table has around 340,000 distinct CDR3 sequences, about 21% seen once. Sample: PBMCs or a T cell subset sorted from them (not recorded which). The receptor set was obtained from an adult woman who had mild COVID-19 (a few samples of this study predate the infection). Cell type and time point are not known. Both conserved end residues are trimmed from each CDR3. Fields, in order: J gene, V gene, CDR3 protein.

TRBJ2-1 | TRBV7-2 | ASSSTSGGYNEQF
TRBJ2-1 | TRBV19 | ASSVQGLNEQF
TRBJ1-1 | TRBV20-1 | SASWGMNTEAF
TRBJ1-4 | TRBV29-1 | SVGTWEKLF
TRBJ2-5 | TRBV20-1 | SARVWEGPSETQY
TRBJ1-3 | TRBV7-2 | ASSLFLGEYPYRMAGNTIY
TRBJ2-1 | TRBV27 | ASSGVTSGEKEF
TRBJ2-1 | TRBV20-1 | SARPGLAFEGNEQF
TRBJ1-1 | TRBV5-6 | ASSSRQGMEAF
TRBJ2-5 | TRBV20-1 | SAPAGRTQY
TRBJ2-5 | TRBV2 | ASSVGDRRGETQY
TRBJ1-6 | TRBV30 | AWSVGARNSPLH
TRBJ2-3 | TRBV7-6 | ASSQMLTDTQY
TRBJ2-1 | TRBV6-6 | ASSLQAGRLNEQF
TRBJ1-1 | TRBV27 | ASSLSSPYTEAF
TRBJ2-5 | TRBV6-6 | ASTKLWIETQY
TRBJ2-2 | TRBV6-5 | ASSYSIGLAGSTGELF
TRBJ2-1 | TRBV7-6 | ASSLAVGTPTYNEQF
TRBJ2-3 | TRBV20-1 | SADSRGRTDTQY
TRBJ2-3 | TRBV10-3 | AISGGLALDTQY
TRBJ2-1 | TRBV7-8 | ASSPRGPGGGEQF
TRBJ2-1 | TRBV28 | ASSRTGGRQF
TRBJ2-2 | TRBV7-6 | ASSTLRGNTGELF
TRBJ2-5 | TRBV5-1 | ASHSRLAGGETQY
TRBJ2-2 | TRBV24-1 | ATSAGTGRNTGELF
TRBJ2-1 | TRBV5-1 | ASSLGTGGNEQF
TRBJ1-1 | TRBV12-3/TRBV12-4 | ASSWEVGNTEAF
TRBJ2-7 | TRBV4-3 | ASSSRRQVVYEQY
TRBJ2-3 | TRBV2 | ASRRGLSSTDTQY
TRBJ1-5 | TRBV5-1 | ASSLDDGYNQPQH
TRBJ1-2 | TRBV15 | ATSRDIGQGGL
TRBJ2-5 | TRBV4-2 | ASSQPGWGETQY
TRBJ1-4 | TRBV6-6 | ASSPPGQGGVKLF
TRBJ2-1 | TRBV11-2 | ASSLGRSGGRNEQF
TRBJ1-1 | TRBV11-2 | ASSLDHRGSTEAF
TRBJ2-5 | TRBV24-1 | ATSDSGTGRETQY
TRBJ2-7 | TRBV7-9 | ASSLAVGTEYEQY
TRBJ2-3 | TRBV7-2 | ASSYRPASGRSTDTQY
TRBJ2-7 | TRBV18 | ASSPFAGHEQY
TRBJ2-3 | TRBV7-2 | ASSGPSGHTDTQY
TRBJ1-2 | TRBV10-3 | AISELTGQEYGYT
TRBJ1-6 | TRBV7-8 | ASSLSRYYNSPLH
TRBJ2-1 | TRBV7-6 | ASSPPTGTSGRNDNEQF
TRBJ2-3 | TRBV24-1 | ATSDIVGASGRRGTDTQY
TRBJ2-7 | TRBV9 | ASSLRPEDRAYEQY
TRBJ1-5 | TRBV4-3 | ASSQARGQNQPQH
TRBJ2-1 | TRBV24-1 | ATSQGGNNEQF
TRBJ2-3 | TRBV5-1 | ASSLVLGTSGSSQY
TRBJ2-3 | TRBV15 | ATSRELAGRTQY
TRBJ2-7 | TRBV4-1 | ASSQEDRGPYEQY
TRBJ2-3 | TRBV24-1 | ATSVGTDTQY
TRBJ2-7 | TRBV12-3/TRBV12-4 | ASSLGGQGSHEQY
TRBJ1-2 | TRBV3-1 | ASSQDRRQGYGYT
TRBJ1-2 | TRBV12-3/TRBV12-4 | ASSPNRGAYGYT
TRBJ2-1 | TRBV7-3 | ASSSYGGASGYYNEQF
TRBJ1-5 | TRBV29-1 | SADRGRPDSNQPQH
TRBJ2-1 | TRBV7-2 | ASSTLLGRGLWEQF